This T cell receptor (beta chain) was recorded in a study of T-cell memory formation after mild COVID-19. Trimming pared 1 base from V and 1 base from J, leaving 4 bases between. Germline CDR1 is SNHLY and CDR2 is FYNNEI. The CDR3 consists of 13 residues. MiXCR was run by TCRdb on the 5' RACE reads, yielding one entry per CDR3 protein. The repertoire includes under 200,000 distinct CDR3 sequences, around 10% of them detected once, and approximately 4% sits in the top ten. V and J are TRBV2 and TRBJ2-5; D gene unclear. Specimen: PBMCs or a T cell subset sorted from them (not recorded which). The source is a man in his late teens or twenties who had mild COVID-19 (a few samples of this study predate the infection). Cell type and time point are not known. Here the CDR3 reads CASSEGLQETQYF. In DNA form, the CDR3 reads TGTGCCAGCAGTGAAGGACTCCAAGAGACCCAGTACTTC.